One and the same sample provided the 26 T cell receptor beta chains below, sequenced in a study of CD8+ T cells in alopecia areata. The sample's treatment: oral pan-JAK inhibitor, 5-10 mg twice daily. RNA, once extracted, was reverse transcribed into cDNA for use as the sequencing template. Profiling relied on immunoSEQ multiplex PCR, and the TCRdb table lists in-frame clones only, not all of them. In the table there are about 180,000 clones, about 55% of which are singletons. Sequenced here: CD8+ T cells sorted from blood, sampled at week 24, from a patient treated with tofacitinib. The receptor set was obtained from a human donor with alopecia areata.

CDR3 nucleotide sequence: TGTGCCAGCAGTTTTAGTGGCAGTAACTATGGCTACACCTTC. Its translation: CASSFSGSNYGYTF. The rearrangement uses TRBV27 and TRBJ1-2; D is uncertain. Per the germline V gene, CDR1 is MNHEY and CDR2 is SMNVEV (reference sequence). The germline V and J ends were trimmed by 3 bases and 1 base, with 9 bases remaining between them. The CDR3 consists of 14 residues.

As to this clone: The sample contains more than one DNA sequence encoding this CDR3. This chain connects TRBV4-3 to TRBJ2-7; TRBD1 is a possible D gene (5 bases). V was pared by 0 bases and J by 1 base, with 13 bases between. The CDR3 is made up of 16 amino acids. In germline, CDR1 is LGHNA, CDR2 YSLEER. CDR3 region: CASSQDSGQGSYEQYF. CDR3 coding DNA: TGCGCCAGCAGCCAAGATTCCGGCCAGGGTTCCTACGAGCAGTACTTC.

This clone was counted between two and nine times. CDR3 protein: CASSLGGYEAFF. CDR3 DNA sequence: TGTGCCAGCAGCTTAGGAGGATACGAAGCTTTCTTT. The chain employs TRBV13 and TRBJ1-1; D remains ambiguous. The V end lost 0 bases, the J end lost 8 bases, and 7 bases lay between the germline ends. Per germline, CDR1 PRHDT and CDR2 FYEKMQ (reference sequence). The CDR3 loop spans 12 amino acids.

This clone came up a few times. In DNA, the CDR3 is TGCGCCAGCAGCCAAGAGGCCCTACAGGGGCGGGAGCAGTACTTC. Translation: CASSQEALQGREQYF. The chain recombines TRBV4-1 with TRBJ2-7, with 7 bases matching TRBD1. The trim removed 0 bases at V and 7 bases at J, leaving 9 bases unmatched. Germline V lookup: CDR1 MGHRA, CDR2 YSYEKL. The CDR3 runs to 15 residues.

The chain employs TRBV6-6 and TRBJ1-1, with D possibly being TRBD1 (5 bases). V was clipped by 0 bases and J by 6 bases, with 11 bases between them. The germline gives CDR1 MNHNY, CDR2 SVGAGI (reference sequence). The length of the CDR3 is 14 residues. The CDR3 bases are TGTGCCAGCAGTTACTCGGCGGCAGGGCCTGAAGCTTTCTTT. Residues: CASSYSAAGPEAFF.

The V call is TRBV13, the J call TRBJ1-1; TRBD1 might be the D (5 bases). Deletions cut 5 bases from V and 10 bases from J, with 17 bases between. CDR3 size: 13 residues. CDR1 is PRHDT, CDR2 FYEKMQ, per germline (reference sequence). The CDR3 reads CASSHSTAIAAFF. CDR3 nucleotide sequence: TGTGCCAGCAGCCATTCGACAGCTATTGCAGCTTTCTTT.

This clone was seen a handful of times. The chain combines TRBV5-1 with TRBJ2-3, with D possibly matching TRBD1 (5 bases). Germline assignment: CDR1 SGHRS and CDR2 YFSETQ. Trimming shortened V by 3 bases and J by 3 bases, and 11 bases separated the two germline ends. The CDR3 extends over 14 amino acids. CDR3 sequence reads: CASSYGQGTDTQYF. Written as DNA, the CDR3 is TGCGCCAGCAGCTATGGACAAGGGACAGATACGCAGTATTTT.

The chain carries TRBV9 and TRBJ1-6; D not certain. With 4 bases removed from V and 9 bases from J, the gap between germline ends came to 5 bases. This CDR3 has 11 amino acids. Germline CDR1 reads SGDLS; CDR2 reads YYNGEE. The CDR3 nucleotides read TGTGCCAGCAGCTCGGGTTCACCCCTCCACTTT. Residues: CASSSGSPLHF.

This clone has a handful of counts. The chain is built from TRBV29-1 and TRBJ2-3, with D possibly TRBD2 on 6 matching bases. The germline V and J ends were trimmed by 4 bases and 2 bases, with 13 bases remaining between them. Per the germline V gene, CDR1 is SQVTM and CDR2 is ANQGSEA. The CDR3 runs 14 residues. In DNA form, the CDR3 reads TGCAGCGTTGCCTGGGGGGATCTCACAGATACGCAGTATTTT. Translated, it gives CSVAWGDLTDTQYF.

This chain connects TRBV16 to TRBJ1-4, with a possible D match to TRBD1 (5 bases). With 5 bases removed from V and 6 bases from J, the gap between germline ends came to 10 bases. The CDR3 spans 13 residues. Germline CDR1 is KGHSY and CDR2 is FQNENV. CDR3 in DNA: TGTGCCAGCAGCGGAGGGGCGGATGAAAAACTGTTTTTT. Translation: CASSGGADEKLFF.

The V and J genes are TRBV29-1 and TRBJ2-7; D remains ambiguous. V shed 4 bases and J shed 2 bases, with 3 bases lying between them. Germline V CDR1 and CDR2: SQVTM, ANQGSEA. This CDR3 contains 10 residues. The CDR3 nucleotides read TGCAGCGTTGTAACCTACGAGCAGTACTTC. Protein: CSVVTYEQYF.

The J gene is TRBJ1-1, the V gene TRBV19; no reliable D call. The CDR3 has 12 residues. The germline CDR1 and CDR2 sequences are LNHDA and SQIVND (reference sequence). Trimming took off 5 bases at V and 10 bases at J, with 14 bases between the two ends. CDR3 sequence (DNA): TGTGCCAGTAGTCCGCGGGCCTTACCAGCTTTCTTT. This codes for CASSPRALPAFF.

This clone was counted between two and nine times. The V call is TRBV7-3, the J call TRBJ2-1; the match to TRBD2 covers 9 bases. J gave up 3 bases and V 2 bases, and 5 bases lay outside the gene matches. CDR1 is SGHTA, CDR2 FQGTGA, per germline. CDR3 length: 16 residues. The DNA of the CDR3 is TGTGCCAGCAGCTTAGGGGCTAGCGGGATCTACAATGAGCAGTTCTTC. Translation gives CASSLGASGIYNEQFF.

This chain links TRBV5-1 with TRBJ2-2; D call uncertain. This CDR3 is built from 13 residues. The V end was cut by 6 bases, the J end by 0 bases, with 6 bases between. Germline values: CDR1 SGHRS, CDR2 YFSETQ. CDR3 nucleotide sequence: TGCGCCAGCACGGGTGCGAACACCGGGGAGCTGTTTTTT. Protein product: CASTGANTGELFF.

The chain links TRBV7-2 to TRBJ2-7; 8 nucleotides align to TRBD2. The germline CDR1 and CDR2 sequences are SGHTA and FQGNSA. V trimming: 1 base; J trimming: 0 bases; junction bases outside the gene matches: 2. The CDR3 contains 15 residues. The CDR3 reads CASSLVAGSSYEQYF. In DNA, the CDR3 is TGTGCCAGCAGCTTAGTAGCGGGGAGCTCCTACGAGCAGTACTTC.

The chain uses TRBV5-4 and TRBJ1-2, with 11 bases matching TRBD1. Germline lookup yields CDR1 SGHNT and CDR2 YYREEE (reference sequence). J gave up 6 bases and V 3 bases, and 4 bases lay outside the gene matches. This CDR3 is built from 14 residues. The chain's CDR3 is CASSSDRGRDGYTF. In nucleotides, the CDR3 is TGTGCCAGCAGCTCGGACAGGGGGCGGGATGGCTACACCTTC.

This chain connects TRBV5-6 to TRBJ2-7; D perhaps matches TRBD2 (5 bases). CDR1 is SGHDT, CDR2 YYEEEE, per germline. Trimming pared 5 bases from V and 0 bases from J, leaving 6 bases between. This CDR3 is 12 amino acids long. CDR3 loop: CASSGSSYEQYF. In DNA form, the CDR3 reads TGTGCCAGCAGTGGGAGCTCCTACGAGCAGTACTTC.

This clone was observed once. J is TRBJ2-7 and V is TRBV19; TRBD1 might be the D (5 bases). V was pared by 3 bases and J by 7 bases, with 16 bases between. Germline CDR1 is LNHDA and CDR2 is SQIVND (reference sequence). This CDR3 comprises 14 residues. CDR3: CASSMPQGVGEQYF. CDR3 sequence (DNA): TGTGCCAGTAGTATGCCCCAGGGTGTCGGGGAGCAGTACTTC.

This clone is a singleton in its sample. The chain couples TRBV30 to TRBJ2-2; a weak D match, TRBD1 (6 bases). V dropped 4 bases and J dropped 4 bases, with 13 bases sitting between them. Germline lookup yields CDR1 GTSNPN and CDR2 SVGIG (reference sequence). The CDR3 totals 14 residues. CDR3 nucleotides: TGTGCCTGGACCATGGGACAAACCACCGGGGAGCTGTTTTTT. Translation: CAWTMGQTTGELFF.

This clone was recorded only once. The chain combines TRBV30 with TRBJ2-3; D unclear. V lost 1 base and J lost 4, with 15 bases in between. In germline, CDR1 is GTSNPN, CDR2 SVGIG (reference sequence). CDR3 length equals 15 residues. The CDR3: CAWSADSRVSDTQYF. CDR3 bases: TGTGCCTGGAGTGCCGACTCCCGCGTCTCAGATACGCAGTATTTT.

The chain is built from TRBV7-7 and TRBJ2-3; 7 bases align to TRBD1. CDR1 and CDR2 (germline): SSHAT, FNYEAQ (reference sequence). Losses at the gene ends were 5 bases for V and 0 bases for J; bases not matched to a gene: 5. The CDR3 covers 15 residues. This chain's CDR3 is CASSQRTGSTDTQYF. Written as DNA, the CDR3 is TGTGCCAGCAGCCAAAGGACAGGTAGCACAGATACGCAGTATTTT.

The chain employs TRBV4-3 and TRBJ2-4; 7 nucleotides match TRBD1. The CDR3 consists of 15 residues. Per the germline V gene, CDR1 is LGHNA and CDR2 is YSLEER. V shed 0 bases and J 5 bases; nucleotides not matched to a gene: 4. The CDR3 spells CASSQDGQVENIQYF. For the CDR3, the DNA is TGCGCCAGCAGCCAAGACGGACAGGTAGAAAACATTCAGTACTTC.

The DNA for the CDR3 is TGTGCCAGCAGTCCGCGAGGACTGCTGAGCTCTGGGGCCAACGTCCTGACTTTC. Amino acid sequence: CASSPRGLLSSGANVLTF. The chain recombines TRBV14 with TRBJ2-6; D perhaps matches TRBD2 (5 bases). The V end lost 6 bases, the J end lost 0 bases, and 18 bases lay between the germline ends. The CDR3 has 18 amino acids. In germline, CDR1 is SGHDN, CDR2 FVKESK.

The chain employs TRBV13 and TRBJ1-3; the match to TRBD1 covers 7 bases. The junction had 4 bases not matched to a gene; V was cut back by 5 bases and J by 3 bases. There are 14 residues in the CDR3. The germline CDR1 and CDR2 sequences are PRHDT and FYEKMQ (reference sequence). The CDR3 loop is CASSPRTGGNTIYF. The CDR3 bases are TGTGCCAGCAGCCCCCGGACAGGTGGAAACACCATATATTTT. The full variable domain, with the rest looked up from reference TRBV13 and TRBJ1-3, is AAGVIQSPRHLIKEKRETATLKCYPIPRHDTVYWYQQGPGQDPQFLISFYEKMQSDKGSIPDRFSAQQFSDYHSELNMSSLELGDSALYFCASSPRTGGNTIYFGEGSWLTVV.

CDR3 residues: CAWSFTMWSGYTF. Here the CDR3 DNA reads TGTGCCTGGAGCTTTACAATGTGGTCTGGCTACACCTTC. This chain joins TRBV30 and TRBJ1-2; D unresolved. Germline CDR1 and CDR2: GTSNPN and SVGIG (reference sequence). V shed 3 bases and J shed 7 bases, with 15 bases lying between them. This CDR3 region has 13 residues.

The sample holds a few counts of this clone. The chain recombines TRBV28 with TRBJ2-1; D is perhaps TRBD1 (6 bases). V gave up 8 bases and J gave up 3 bases, with 14 bases separating them. CDR3 length equals 14 residues. Germline V CDR1 and CDR2: MDHEN, SYDVKM. CDR3 amino acids: CASDSQGNYNEQFF. CDR3 bases: TGTGCCAGCGACTCACAGGGTAACTACAATGAGCAGTTCTTC.